This T cell receptor beta chain was identified in a study of T cells in localized non-small cell lung cancer. The study's findings and limits: Because only a single region of the tumor was sequenced, heterogeneity remains possible.

Data came from immunoSEQ multiplex PCR; TCRdb stores just in-frame clones and leaves some out. The table has about 28,000 clones, about 90% seen once. With 0 bases clipped from V and 5 bases from J, the junction kept 10 bases outside the gene matches. This CDR3 has 18 residues. CDR1 and CDR2 (germline): SGDLS, YYNGEE. As regards this clone: Its matching antigen is unknown.

The receptor comes from a woman aged 35 to 69 with stage III lung adenocarcinoma. The sequencing here drew on peripheral blood mononuclear cells, taken before any cancer treatment. The chain is built from TRBV9 and TRBJ2-5; TRBD2 matches at 13 bases. The CDR3 bases are TGTGCCAGCAGCGTAGGTGTACTAGCGGGAGGGCCGACCGAGACCCAGTACTTC. Translated: CASSVGVLAGGPTETQYF. The complete variable domain, with remaining parts taken from reference TRBV9 and TRBJ2-5, reads DSGVTQTPKHLITATGQRVTLRCSPRSGDLSVYWYQQSLDQGLQFLIQYYNGEERAKGNILERFSAQQFPDLHSELNLSSLELGDSALYFCASSVGVLAGGPTETQYFGPGTRLLVL.